This T cell receptor (beta chain) emerged from a study of blood T cells in healthy people across ages. Study-level results: Long-lived donors had more naive CD4+ cells and higher diversity than aged donors.

Combining a sample-barcoded 5' primer with a J-beta primer mix, a second PCR ran for roughly 7 to 12 cycles. TCRdb passed the 5' RACE reads through MiXCR, listing each CDR3 protein once. The table lists about 1,500,000 distinct CDR3 sequences, about 30% of them singletons, with 7.7% in the top ten. The germline V gene has CDR1 SEHNR and CDR2 FQNEAQ (reference sequence). With 2 bases removed from V and 0 bases from J, the gap between germline ends came to 10 bases. The CDR3 is 15 residues long. With respect to this clonotype: Antigen specificity is unknown.

This TCR was sampled from a woman aged 25 to 39 in good health. Sequenced: blood. The genes are TRBV7-9 and TRBJ1-2; D gene ambiguous. The CDR3 is CASSLNGVPNYGYTF. As DNA, the CDR3 is TGTGCCAGCAGCTTAAATGGAGTCCCTAACTATGGCTACACCTTC.